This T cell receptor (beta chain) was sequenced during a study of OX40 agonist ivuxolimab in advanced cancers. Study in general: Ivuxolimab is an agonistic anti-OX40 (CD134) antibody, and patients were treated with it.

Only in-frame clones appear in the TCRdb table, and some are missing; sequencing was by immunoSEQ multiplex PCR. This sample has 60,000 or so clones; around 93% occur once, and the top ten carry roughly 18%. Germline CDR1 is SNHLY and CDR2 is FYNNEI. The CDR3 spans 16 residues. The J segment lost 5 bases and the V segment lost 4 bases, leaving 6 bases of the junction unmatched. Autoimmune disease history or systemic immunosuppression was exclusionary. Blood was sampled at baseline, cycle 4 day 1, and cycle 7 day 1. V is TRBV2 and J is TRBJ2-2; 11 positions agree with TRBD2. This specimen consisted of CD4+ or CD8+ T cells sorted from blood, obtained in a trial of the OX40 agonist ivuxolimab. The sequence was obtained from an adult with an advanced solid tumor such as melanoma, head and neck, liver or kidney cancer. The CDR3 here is CASSVAGGPSTGELFF. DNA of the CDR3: TGTGCCAGCAGTGTAGCGGGAGGGCCCTCGACCGGGGAGCTGTTTTTT.